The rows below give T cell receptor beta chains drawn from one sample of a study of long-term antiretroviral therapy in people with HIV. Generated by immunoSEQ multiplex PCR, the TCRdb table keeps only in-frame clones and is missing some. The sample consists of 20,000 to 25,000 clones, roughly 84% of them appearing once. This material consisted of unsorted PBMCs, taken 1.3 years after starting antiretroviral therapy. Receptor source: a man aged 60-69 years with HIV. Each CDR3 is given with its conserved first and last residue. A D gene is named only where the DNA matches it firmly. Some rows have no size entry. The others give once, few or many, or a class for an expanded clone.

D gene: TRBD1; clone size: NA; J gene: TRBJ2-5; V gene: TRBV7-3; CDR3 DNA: TGTGCCAGCAGCAGGAACAGGGGAGCCCAAGAGACCCAGTACTTC; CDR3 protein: CASSRNRGAQETQYF
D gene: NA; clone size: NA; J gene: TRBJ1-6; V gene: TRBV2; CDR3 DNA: TGTGCCAGCAGTGAACTCGAGGAGTCCAATTCACCCCTCCACTTT; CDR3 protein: CASSELEESNSPLHF
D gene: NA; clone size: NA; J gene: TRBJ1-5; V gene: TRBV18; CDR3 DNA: TGTGCCAGCTCATCAGCCTCGGGGGGGCAGCCCCAGCATTTT; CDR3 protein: CASSSASGGQPQHF
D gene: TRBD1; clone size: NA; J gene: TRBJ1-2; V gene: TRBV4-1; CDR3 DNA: TGCGCCAGCAGCCTCCAGACAGGGCCTTATGGCTACACCTTC; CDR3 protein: CASSLQTGPYGYTF
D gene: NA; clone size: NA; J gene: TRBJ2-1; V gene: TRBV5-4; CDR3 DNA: TGTGCCAGCAGCTTCCCGGGGAATCGCAATGAGCAGTTCTTC; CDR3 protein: CASSFPGNRNEQFF
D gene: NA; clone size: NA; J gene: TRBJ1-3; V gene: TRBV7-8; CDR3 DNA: TGTGCCAGCAGCCCCGGACCGTACTCTGGAAACACCATATATTTT; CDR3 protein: CASSPGPYSGNTIYF
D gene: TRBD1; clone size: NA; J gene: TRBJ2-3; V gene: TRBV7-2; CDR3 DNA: TGTGCCAGCAGGACAGGGGGCCAAGATACGCAGTATTTT; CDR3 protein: CASRTGGQDTQYF
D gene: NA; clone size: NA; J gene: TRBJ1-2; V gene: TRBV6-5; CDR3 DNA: TGTGCCAGCAGTTACGACGCCACCCATGCCGGCTACACCTTC; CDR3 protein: CASSYDATHAGYTF
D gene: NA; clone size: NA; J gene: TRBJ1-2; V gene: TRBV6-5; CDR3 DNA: TGTGCCAGCGGTAATTTCGGGGCCTATGGCTACACCTTC; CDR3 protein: CASGNFGAYGYTF
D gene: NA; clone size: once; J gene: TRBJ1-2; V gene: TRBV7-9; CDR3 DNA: TGTGCCATCCCCCACCCGACGGGGGGCTATGGCTACACCTTC; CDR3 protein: CAIPHPTGGYGYTF
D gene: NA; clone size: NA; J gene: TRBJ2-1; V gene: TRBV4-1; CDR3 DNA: TGCGCCAGCAGCGATCGTACAGGGCTCGATGAGCAGTTCTTC; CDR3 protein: CASSDRTGLDEQFF
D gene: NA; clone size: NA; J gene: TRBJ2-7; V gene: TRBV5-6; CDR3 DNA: TGTGCCAGCAGTGGGCGAGGGATCTACGAGCAGTACTTC; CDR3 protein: CASSGRGIYEQYF
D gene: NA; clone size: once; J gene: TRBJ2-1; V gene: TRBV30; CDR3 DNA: TGTGCCTCCGGAGCCGGGTTAGAGCAGTTCTTC; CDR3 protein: CASGAGLEQFF
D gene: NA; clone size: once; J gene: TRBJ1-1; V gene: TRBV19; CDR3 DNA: TGTGCCAGTAGTATAGAGGGGGCCAACACTGAAGCTTTCTTT; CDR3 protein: CASSIEGANTEAFF
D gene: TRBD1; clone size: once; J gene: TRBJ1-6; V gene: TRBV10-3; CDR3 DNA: TGTGCCATCAGTTCCCCTGGACAGGGCTCCTATAATTCACCCCTCCACTTT; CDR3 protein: CAISSPGQGSYNSPLHF
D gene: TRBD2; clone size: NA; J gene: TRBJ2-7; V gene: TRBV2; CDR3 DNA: TGTGCCAGCAGCTCCTTTCAGCGGGGGGCCTACGAGCAGTACTTC; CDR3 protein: CASSSFQRGAYEQYF
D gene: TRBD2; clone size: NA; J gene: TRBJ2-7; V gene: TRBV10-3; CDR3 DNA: TGTGCCATCAGTGGCCAGGAAGCGGGGGGCTACGAGCAGTACTTC; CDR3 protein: CAISGQEAGGYEQYF
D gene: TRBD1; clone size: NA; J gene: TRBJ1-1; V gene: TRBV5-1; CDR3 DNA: TGCGCCAGCAGCTCCGAAGGACAGGGGGTAAATGAAGCTTTCTTT; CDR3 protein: CASSSEGQGVNEAFF
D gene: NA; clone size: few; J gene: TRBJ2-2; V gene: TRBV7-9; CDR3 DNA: TGTGCCAGCAGCTTAGCGGTGAGCGGGGAGCTGTTTTTT; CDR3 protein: CASSLAVSGELFF
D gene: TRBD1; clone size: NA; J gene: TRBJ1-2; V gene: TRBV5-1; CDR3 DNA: TGCGCCAGCAGCGCGGGACAGGGGCTGGGAGGCTACACCTTC; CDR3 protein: CASSAGQGLGGYTF
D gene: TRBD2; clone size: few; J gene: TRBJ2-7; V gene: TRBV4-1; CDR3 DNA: TGCGCCAGCAGCCAGACGACTAGCCCTCTCTACGAGCAGTACTTC; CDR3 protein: CASSQTTSPLYEQYF
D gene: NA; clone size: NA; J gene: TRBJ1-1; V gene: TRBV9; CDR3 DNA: TGTGCCAGCAGCGTAGACCCAGGAGCCCTGAACACTGAAGCTTTCTTT; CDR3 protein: CASSVDPGALNTEAFF
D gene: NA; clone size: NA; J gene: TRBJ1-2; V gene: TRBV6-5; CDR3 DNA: TGTGCCAGCAGAAGGGACGGGGGGAACTATGGCTACACCTTC; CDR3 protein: CASRRDGGNYGYTF
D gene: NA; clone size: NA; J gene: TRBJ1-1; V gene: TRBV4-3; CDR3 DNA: TGCGCCAGCAGCCACGGGGCGGGCACTGAAGCTTTCTTT; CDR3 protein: CASSHGAGTEAFF
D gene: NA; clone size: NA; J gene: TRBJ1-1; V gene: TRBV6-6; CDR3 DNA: TGTGCCAGCAGTTACTTCCTGGACAGCTTTTCTGAAGCTTTCTTT; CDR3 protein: CASSYFLDSFSEAFF
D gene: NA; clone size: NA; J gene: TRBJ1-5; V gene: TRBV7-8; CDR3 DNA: TGTGCCAGCAGCTTAGGCGGGGCGCCTAGCAATCAGCCCCAGCATTTT; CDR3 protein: CASSLGGAPSNQPQHF
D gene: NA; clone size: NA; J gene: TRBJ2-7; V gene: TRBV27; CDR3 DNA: TGTGCCAGCAGTTTATACGGGTACGGGTTGGGCGAGCAGTACTTC; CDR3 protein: CASSLYGYGLGEQYF
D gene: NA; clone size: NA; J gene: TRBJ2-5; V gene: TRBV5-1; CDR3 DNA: TGCGCCAGCAGCCAGATACCAGATGTGGAGACCCAGTACTTC; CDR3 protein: CASSQIPDVETQYF
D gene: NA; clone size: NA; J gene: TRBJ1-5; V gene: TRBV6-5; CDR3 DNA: TGTGCCAGCAGTTTTCGAGGGACCCAGCCCCAGCATTTT; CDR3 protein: CASSFRGTQPQHF
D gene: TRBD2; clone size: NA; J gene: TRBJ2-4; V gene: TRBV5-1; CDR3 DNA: TGCGCCAGCAGCTGGGGACTTCTTGCGGGAGAGCGAATAGCCAAAAACATTCAGTACTTC; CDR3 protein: CASSWGLLAGERIAKNIQYF
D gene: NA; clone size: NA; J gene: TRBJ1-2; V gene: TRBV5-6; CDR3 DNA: TGTGCCAGCAGCTTGGACCGTATCTATGGCTACACCTTC; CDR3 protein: CASSLDRIYGYTF
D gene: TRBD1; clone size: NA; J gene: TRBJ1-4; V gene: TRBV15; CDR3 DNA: TGTGCCACCAGCAGAGGACGGACAGGGAATGAAAAACTGTTTTTT; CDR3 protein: CATSRGRTGNEKLFF
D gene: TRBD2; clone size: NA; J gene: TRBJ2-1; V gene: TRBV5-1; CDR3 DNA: TGCGCCAGCAGCAACCCGACTAGCGGGGGGGGGAATGAGCAGTTCTTC; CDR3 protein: CASSNPTSGGGNEQFF
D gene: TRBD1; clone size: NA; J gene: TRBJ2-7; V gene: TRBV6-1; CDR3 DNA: TGTGCCAGCAGTGTCCTGGGACAGGGAAGCGAGCAGTACTTC; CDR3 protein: CASSVLGQGSEQYF
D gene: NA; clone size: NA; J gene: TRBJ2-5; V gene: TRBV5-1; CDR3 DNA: TGCGCCAGCAGCTTGGGGGGGGGCCTAGAGACCCAGTACTTC; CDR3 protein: CASSLGGGLETQYF
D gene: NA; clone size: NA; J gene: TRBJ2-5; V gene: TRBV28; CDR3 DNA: TGTGCCAGCAGTGTCCCAGGCGGTGAAGGGGAGACCCAGTACTTC; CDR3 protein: CASSVPGGEGETQYF
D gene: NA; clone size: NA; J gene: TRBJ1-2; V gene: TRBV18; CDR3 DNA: TGTGCCAGCTCACCACCGGGGAGGGTGCACTATGGCTACACCTTC; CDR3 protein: CASSPPGRVHYGYTF
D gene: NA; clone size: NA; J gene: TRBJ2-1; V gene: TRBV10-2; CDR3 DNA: TGCGCCAGTAAGAGAGAGCTACGTGACAATGAGCAGTTCTTC; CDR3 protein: CASKRELRDNEQFF
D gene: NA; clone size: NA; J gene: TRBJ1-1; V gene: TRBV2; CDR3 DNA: TGTGCCAGCAGTCCCCGCCGGGGGAAGAACACTGAAGCTTTCTTT; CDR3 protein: CASSPRRGKNTEAFF
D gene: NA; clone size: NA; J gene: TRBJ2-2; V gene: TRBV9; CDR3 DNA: TGTGCCAGCAGCGTCACGAGGGGAACCGGGGAGCTGTTTTTT; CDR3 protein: CASSVTRGTGELFF
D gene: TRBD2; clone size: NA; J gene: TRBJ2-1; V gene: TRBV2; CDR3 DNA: TGTGCCAGCAGTGAGCCCGGCGGTAGCGGGGGGTATTGGGAATACAATGAGCAGTTCTTC; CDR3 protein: CASSEPGGSGGYWEYNEQFF
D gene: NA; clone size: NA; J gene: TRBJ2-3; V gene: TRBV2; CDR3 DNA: TGTGCCAGCAGTGAAGTTGGCGGTCATACGCAGTATTTT; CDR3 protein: CASSEVGGHTQYF
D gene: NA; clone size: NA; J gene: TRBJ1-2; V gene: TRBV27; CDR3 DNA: TGTGCCAGCGGAGCTCGCGGCTATGGCTACACCTTC; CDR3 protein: CASGARGYGYTF
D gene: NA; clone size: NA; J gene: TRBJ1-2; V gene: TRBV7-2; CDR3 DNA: TGTGCCAGCAGCTTAGACAGGCCCTATGGCTACACCTTC; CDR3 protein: CASSLDRPYGYTF
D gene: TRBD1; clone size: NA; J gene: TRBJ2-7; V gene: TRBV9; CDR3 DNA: TGTGCCAGCAGCGTAAAAACAGGGGACGAGCAGTACTTC; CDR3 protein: CASSVKTGDEQYF
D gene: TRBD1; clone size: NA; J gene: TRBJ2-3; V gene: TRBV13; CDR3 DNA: TGTGCCAGCAGCATTAGAGCAGGGGGCCGCACAGATACGCAGTATTTT; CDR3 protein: CASSIRAGGRTDTQYF
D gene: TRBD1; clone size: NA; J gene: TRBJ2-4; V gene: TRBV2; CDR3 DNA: TGTGCCAGCAGCCCTCGGGACAGATTCAAAAACATTCAGTACTTC; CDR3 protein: CASSPRDRFKNIQYF
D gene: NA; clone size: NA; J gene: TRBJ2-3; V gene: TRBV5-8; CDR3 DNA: TGTGCCAGCACCGTACTCGTCCCCACAGATACGCAGTATTTT; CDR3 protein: CASTVLVPTDTQYF
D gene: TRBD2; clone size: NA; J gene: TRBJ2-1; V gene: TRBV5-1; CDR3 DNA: TGCGCCAGCAGCTTGGCAATTAGCGGGATGGGCAATGAGCAGTTCTTC; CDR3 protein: CASSLAISGMGNEQFF
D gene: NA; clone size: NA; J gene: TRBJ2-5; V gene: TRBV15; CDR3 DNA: TGTGCCACCAGCAGACCCCCAGACGGGTTGTACCAAGAGACCCAGTACTTC; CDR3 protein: CATSRPPDGLYQETQYF
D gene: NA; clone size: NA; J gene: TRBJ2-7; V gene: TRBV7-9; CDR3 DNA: TGTGCCAGCAGCTTGGGGATTAACGAGCAGTACTTC; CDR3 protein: CASSLGINEQYF
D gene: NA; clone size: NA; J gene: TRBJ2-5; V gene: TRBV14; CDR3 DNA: TGTGCCAGCAGCCAAGAGGGCCGAAGATGGGGGACCCAGTACTTC; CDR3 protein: CASSQEGRRWGTQYF
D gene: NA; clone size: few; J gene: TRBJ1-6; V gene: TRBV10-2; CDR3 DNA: TGCGCCAGCAGTGATTGGGCTTCACCCCTCCACTTT; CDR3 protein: CASSDWASPLHF
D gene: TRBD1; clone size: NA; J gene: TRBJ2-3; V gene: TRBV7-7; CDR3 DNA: TGTGCTAGCAGCTCCGACAGGGAAGATACGCAGTATTTT; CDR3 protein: CASSSDREDTQYF